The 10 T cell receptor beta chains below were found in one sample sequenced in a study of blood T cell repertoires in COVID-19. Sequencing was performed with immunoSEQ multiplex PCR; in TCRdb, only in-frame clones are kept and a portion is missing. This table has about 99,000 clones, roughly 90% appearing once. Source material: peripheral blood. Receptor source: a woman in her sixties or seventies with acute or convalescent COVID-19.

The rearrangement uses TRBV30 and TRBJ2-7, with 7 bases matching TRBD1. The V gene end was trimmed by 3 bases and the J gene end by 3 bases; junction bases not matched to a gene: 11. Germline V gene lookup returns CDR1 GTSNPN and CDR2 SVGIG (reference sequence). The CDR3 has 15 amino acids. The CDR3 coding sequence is TGTGCCTGGAGCAGGGGACAGCCCCCCAGCTACGAGCAGTACTTC. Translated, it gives CAWSRGQPPSYEQYF. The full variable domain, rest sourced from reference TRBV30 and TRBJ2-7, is SQTIHQWPATLVQPVGSPLSLECTVEGTSNPNLYWYRQAAGRGLQLLFYSVGIGQISSEVPQNLSASRPQDRQFILSSKKLLLSDSGFYLCAWSRGQPPSYEQYFGPGTRLTVT.

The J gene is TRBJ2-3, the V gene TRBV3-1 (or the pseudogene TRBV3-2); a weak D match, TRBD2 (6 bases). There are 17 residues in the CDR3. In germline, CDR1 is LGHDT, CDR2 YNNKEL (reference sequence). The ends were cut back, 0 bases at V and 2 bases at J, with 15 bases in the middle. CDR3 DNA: TGTGCCAGCAGCCAAGATCTGGGCGCGGGGACCACAGATACGCAGTATTTT. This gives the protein CASSQDLGAGTTDTQYF.

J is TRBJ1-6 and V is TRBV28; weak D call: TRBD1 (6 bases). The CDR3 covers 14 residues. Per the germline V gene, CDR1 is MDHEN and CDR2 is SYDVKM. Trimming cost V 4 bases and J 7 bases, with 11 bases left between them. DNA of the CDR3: TGTGCCAGCAGTTCCGGGGGGCTGAATTCACCCCTCCACTTT. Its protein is CASSSGGLNSPLHF.

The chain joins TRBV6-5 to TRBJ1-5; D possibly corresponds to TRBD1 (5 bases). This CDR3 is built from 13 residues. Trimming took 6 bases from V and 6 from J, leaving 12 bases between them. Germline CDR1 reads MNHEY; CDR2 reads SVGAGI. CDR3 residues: CASRRDGGQPQHF. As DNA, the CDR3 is TGTGCCAGCAGAAGAGACGGGGGTCAGCCCCAGCATTTT.

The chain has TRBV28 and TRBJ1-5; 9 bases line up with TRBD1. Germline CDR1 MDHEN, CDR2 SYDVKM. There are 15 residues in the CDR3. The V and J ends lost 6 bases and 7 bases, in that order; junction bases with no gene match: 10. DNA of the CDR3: TGTGCCAGCAGCTCACGGGACAGGGCCGGCCAGCCCCAGCATTTT. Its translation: CASSSRDRAGQPQHF.

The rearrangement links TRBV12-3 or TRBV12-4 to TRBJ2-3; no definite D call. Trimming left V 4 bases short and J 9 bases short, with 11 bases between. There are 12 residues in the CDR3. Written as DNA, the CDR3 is TGTGCCAGCAGTTCTTTAGCAACCACGCAGTATTTT. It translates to CASSSLATTQYF.

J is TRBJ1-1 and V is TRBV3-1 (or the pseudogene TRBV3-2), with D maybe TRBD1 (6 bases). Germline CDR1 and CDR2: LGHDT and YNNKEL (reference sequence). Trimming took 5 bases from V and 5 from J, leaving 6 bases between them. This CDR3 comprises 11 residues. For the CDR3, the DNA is TGTGCCAGCAGCAGGGGGACTGAAGCTTTCTTT. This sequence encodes CASSRGTEAFF.

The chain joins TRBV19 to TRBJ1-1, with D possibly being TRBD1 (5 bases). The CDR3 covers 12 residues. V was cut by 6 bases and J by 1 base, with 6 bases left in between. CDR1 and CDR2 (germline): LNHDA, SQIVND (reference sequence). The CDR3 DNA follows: TGTGCCAGTAGCGACAGGAACACTGAAGCTTTCTTT. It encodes CASSDRNTEAFF.

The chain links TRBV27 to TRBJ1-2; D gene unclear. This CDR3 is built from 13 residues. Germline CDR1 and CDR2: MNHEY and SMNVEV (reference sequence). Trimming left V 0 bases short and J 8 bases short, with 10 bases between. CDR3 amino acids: CASSLSGVWGYTF. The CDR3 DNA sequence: TGTGCCAGCAGTTTATCCGGGGTCTGGGGCTACACCTTC.

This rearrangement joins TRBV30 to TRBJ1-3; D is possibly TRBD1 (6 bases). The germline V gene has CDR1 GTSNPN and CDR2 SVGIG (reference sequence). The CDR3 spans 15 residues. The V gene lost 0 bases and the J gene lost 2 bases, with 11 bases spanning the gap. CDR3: CAWSVGTHPGNTIYF. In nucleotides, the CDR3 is TGTGCCTGGAGTGTCGGGACACATCCTGGAAACACCATATATTTT.